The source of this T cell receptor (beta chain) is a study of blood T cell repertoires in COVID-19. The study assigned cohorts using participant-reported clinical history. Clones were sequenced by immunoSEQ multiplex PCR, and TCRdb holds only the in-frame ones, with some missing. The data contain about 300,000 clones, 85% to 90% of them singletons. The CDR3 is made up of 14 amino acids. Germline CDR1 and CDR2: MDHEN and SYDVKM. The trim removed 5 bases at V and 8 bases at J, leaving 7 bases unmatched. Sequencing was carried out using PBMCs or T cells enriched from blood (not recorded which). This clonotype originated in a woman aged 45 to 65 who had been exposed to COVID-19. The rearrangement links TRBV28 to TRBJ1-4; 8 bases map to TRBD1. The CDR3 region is CASSPGGVLEKLFF. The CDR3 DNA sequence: TGTGCCAGCAGTCCAGGGGGCGTTTTAGAAAAACTGTTTTTT.